This T cell receptor beta chain came from a study of blood T cells in healthy people across ages. General observations from the study: Samples with more naive T cells showed higher observed beta diversity. When one million T cells were used, diversity estimates were thought to be underestimates.

Points on this clonotype: What it binds is not known.

The germline V gene has CDR1 SGHTA and CDR2 FQGNSA. The trim removed 1 base at V and 3 bases at J, leaving 11 bases unmatched. The CDR3 is 18 amino acids. A sample-barcoded 5' primer and a J-beta primer mix were used in a second PCR of roughly 6 to 11 cycles. TCRdb called the 5' RACE reads again in MiXCR, with one record for every CDR3 protein. The sample shows under 1,000,000 distinct CDR3 sequences, about 47% of them seen only once. The receptor was isolated from an elderly man in good health. The V call is TRBV7-2, the J call TRBJ2-3; 9 positions agree with TRBD2. Sequencing was performed on blood. This chain's CDR3 is CASSLEVLAGRGTDTQYF. DNA of the CDR3: TGTGCCAGCAGCTTAGAGGTGCTAGCGGGAAGAGGGACAGATACGCAGTATTTT.